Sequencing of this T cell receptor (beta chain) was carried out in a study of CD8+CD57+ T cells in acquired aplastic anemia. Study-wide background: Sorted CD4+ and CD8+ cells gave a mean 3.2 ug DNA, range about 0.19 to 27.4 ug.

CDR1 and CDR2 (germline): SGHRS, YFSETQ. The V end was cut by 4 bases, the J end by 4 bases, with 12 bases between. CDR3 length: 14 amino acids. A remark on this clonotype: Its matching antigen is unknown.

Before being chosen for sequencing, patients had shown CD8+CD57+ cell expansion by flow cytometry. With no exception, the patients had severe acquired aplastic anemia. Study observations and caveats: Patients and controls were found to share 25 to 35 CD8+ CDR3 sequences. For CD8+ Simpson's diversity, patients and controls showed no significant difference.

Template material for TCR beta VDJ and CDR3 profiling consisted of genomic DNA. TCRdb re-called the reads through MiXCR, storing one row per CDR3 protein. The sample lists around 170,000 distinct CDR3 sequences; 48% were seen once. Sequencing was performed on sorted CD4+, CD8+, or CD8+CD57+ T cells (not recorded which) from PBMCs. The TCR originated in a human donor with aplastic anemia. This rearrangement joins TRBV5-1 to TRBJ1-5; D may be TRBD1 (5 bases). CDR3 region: CASSPRGLNQPQHF. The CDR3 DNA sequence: TGCGCCAGCAGCCCCCGGGGGTTAAATCAGCCCCAGCATTTT. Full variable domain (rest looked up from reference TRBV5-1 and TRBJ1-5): KAGVTQTPRYLIKTRGQQVTLSCSPISGHRSVSWYQQTPGQGLQFLFEYFSETQRNKGNFPGRFSGRQFSNSRSEMNVSTLELGDSALYLCASSPRGLNQPQHFGDGTRLSIL.